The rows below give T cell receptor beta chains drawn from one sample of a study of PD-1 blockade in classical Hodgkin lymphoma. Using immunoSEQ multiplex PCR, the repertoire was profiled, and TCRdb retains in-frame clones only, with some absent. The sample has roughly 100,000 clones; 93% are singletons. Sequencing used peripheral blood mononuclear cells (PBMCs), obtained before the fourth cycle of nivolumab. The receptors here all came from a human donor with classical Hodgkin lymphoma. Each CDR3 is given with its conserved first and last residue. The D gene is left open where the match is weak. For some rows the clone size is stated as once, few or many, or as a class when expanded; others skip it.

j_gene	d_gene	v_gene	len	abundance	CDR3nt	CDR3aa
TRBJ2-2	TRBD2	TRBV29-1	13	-	TGCAGCGGTATAGCGGGAGGGTCCGGGGAGCTGTTTTTT	CSGIAGGSGELFF
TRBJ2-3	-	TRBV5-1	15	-	TGCGCCAGCAGCTTGTGGGAGAGGGCCACAGATACGCAGTATTTT	CASSLWERATDTQYF
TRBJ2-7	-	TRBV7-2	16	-	TGTGCCAGCAGCCTCACGCCCGGGACCTCCATTTACGAGCAGTACTTC	CASSLTPGTSIYEQYF
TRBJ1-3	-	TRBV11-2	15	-	TGTGCCAGCAGCCCCCACGGGATATCTGGAAACACCATATATTTT	CASSPHGISGNTIYF
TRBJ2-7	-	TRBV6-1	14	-	TGTGCCACCTCCCCCTCAGGACGGTCCTACGAGCAGTACTTC	CATSPSGRSYEQYF
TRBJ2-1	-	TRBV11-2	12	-	TGTGCCAGCAGCCTGCTAGGCTATGAGCAGTTCTTC	CASSLLGYEQFF
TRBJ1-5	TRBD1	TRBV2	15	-	TGTGCCAGCAGGGAGGGACAGGGGTCGACTCAGCCCCAGCATTTT	CASREGQGSTQPQHF
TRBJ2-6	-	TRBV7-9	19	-	TGTGCCAGCAGCTTACTCAGGGCTAGGCCCTCGTCTGGGGCCAACGTCCTGACTTTC	CASSLLRARPSSGANVLTF
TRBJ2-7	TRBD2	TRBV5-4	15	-	TGTGCCAGCAGCCTCGACGGACTAGTAGGGTACGAGCAGTACTTC	CASSLDGLVGYEQYF
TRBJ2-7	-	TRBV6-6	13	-	TGTGCCAGCAGTTCGGGACAAACCTACGAGCAGTACTTC	CASSSGQTYEQYF
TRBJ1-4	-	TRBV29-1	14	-	TGCAGCGCGCCCCAGCCTCGGGGGTTTGAAAAACTGTTTTTT	CSAPQPRGFEKLFF
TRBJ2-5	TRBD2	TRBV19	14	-	TGTGCCAGTAGTGTTAGCGGGGGTCAAGAGACCCAGTACTTC	CASSVSGGQETQYF
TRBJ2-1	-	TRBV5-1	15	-	TGCGCCAGCAGCTTGGAGGGACCCTCCTACAATGAGCAGTTCTTC	CASSLEGPSYNEQFF
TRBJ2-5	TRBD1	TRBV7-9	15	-	TGTGCCAGCAGCTTAGCCAGGGGGCGAGGAGAGACCCAGTACTTC	CASSLARGRGETQYF
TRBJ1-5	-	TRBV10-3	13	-	TGTGCCATCAGTGGAGCAGGGGATCAGCCCCAGCATTTT	CAISGAGDQPQHF
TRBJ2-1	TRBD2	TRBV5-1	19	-	TGCGCCAGCAGCAAACCGGGGACTAGCGGGAGGGCCCGGTACAATGAGCAGTTCTTC	CASSKPGTSGRARYNEQFF
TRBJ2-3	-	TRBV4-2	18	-	TGTGCCAGCAGCCAAGTTTCCCCCCTCTCTACCATCACAGATACGCAGTATTTT	CASSQVSPLSTITDTQYF
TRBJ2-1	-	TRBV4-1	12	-	TGCGCCAGCAGCCCGCCCGACATTCTGCACGTCTTC	CASSPPDILHVF
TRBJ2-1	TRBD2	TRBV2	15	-	TGTGCCAGCAGTGGGCTAGCGGGAGCTTACAATGAGCAGTTCTTC	CASSGLAGAYNEQFF
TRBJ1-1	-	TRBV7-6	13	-	TGTGCCAGCAGCTTACAGGTGAACACTGAAGCTTTCTTT	CASSLQVNTEAFF
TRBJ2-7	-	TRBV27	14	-	TGTGCCAGCAGTCTAGGTACTAGGGGAAACGAGCAGTACTTC	CASSLGTRGNEQYF
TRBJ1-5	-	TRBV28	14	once	TGTGCCAGCAGACTCCAGGGAAGCAATCAGCCCCAGCATTTT	CASRLQGSNQPQHF
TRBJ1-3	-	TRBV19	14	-	TGTGCCAGTATCGAAACAGAAGCTGGAAACACCATATATTTT	CASIETEAGNTIYF